This TCR beta chain was found in a study of blood T cells in healthy people across ages. General study results and limits: Correlation between TCR beta diversity and naive T cell percentage was strong.

Turning to this clonotype: Its antigen is unknown.

Next came a second PCR, run for about 7 to 12 cycles, which used a sample-barcoded 5' primer along with a J-beta primer mix. Tags on each cDNA molecule came from a template-switch adaptor with 12 random nucleotides. Per-sample output comprised a minimum of 2.5 million paired-end reads containing CDR3. TCRdb recomputed calls from the 5' RACE reads with MiXCR, one row per CDR3 protein. The sample records 890,000 or so distinct CDR3 sequences, around 62% being singletons. The receptor's source is a man under 40 in good health. The sequenced sample consisted of blood.

CDR3 coding DNA: TGTGCCAGCAGCTTAGATCATAGGACCGCACAACAAGAGACCCAGTACTTC. This codes for CASSLDHRTAQQETQYF. J is TRBJ2-5 and V is TRBV7-2, with unresolved D. Germline assignment: CDR1 SGHTA and CDR2 FQGNSA. With 1 base removed from V and 2 bases from J, the gap between germline ends came to 17 bases. The CDR3 spans 17 residues.